Listed below are T cell receptor beta chains from one sample, sequenced in a study of T cell responses to AZD1222 COVID-19 vaccine. TCRdb keeps only in-frame clones here, not all; method: immunoSEQ multiplex PCR. This table holds more than 110,000 clones, 85% to 95% found once. The starting material was peripheral blood, obtained 28 days after the second AZD1222 dose. The receptors originated from an adult who received the AZD1222 COVID-19 vaccine. The CDR3 runs from the conserved cysteine through the conserved F or W. The order of the fields is D gene, J gene, V gene, clone size, CDR3 protein, CDR3 DNA. The D gene is left open where the match is weak. Size tells how often a clone was seen (once, few, many) or the class of an expanded clone, and some rows leave it out.

. | TRBJ2-3 | TRBV28 | . | CASRPDYTDTQYF | TGTGCCAGCAGGCCGGACTACACAGATACGCAGTATTTT
. | TRBJ1-1 | TRBV4-1 | . | CASSQDHPGGLSGYTEAFF | TGCGCCAGCAGCCAAGATCATCCCGGGGGCCTTTCCGGGTACACTGAAGCTTTCTTT
. | TRBJ2-1 | TRBV19 | . | CASSHGRNEQFF | TGTGCCAGTAGCCACGGTAGGAATGAGCAGTTCTTC
TRBD1 | TRBJ1-4 | TRBV7-8 | . | CASSSYRGRGTNEKLFF | TGTGCCAGCAGCTCCTACAGGGGAAGGGGAACTAATGAAAAACTGTTTTTT
TRBD2 | TRBJ2-5 | TRBV11-2 | . | CASSPLGGLAVVGQETQYF | TGTGCCAGCAGCCCCCTCGGGGGACTAGCGGTCGTTGGGCAAGAGACCCAGTACTTC
TRBD1 | TRBJ1-5 | TRBV28 | . | CASSFRQGGQPQHF | TGTGCCAGCAGTTTTAGACAGGGCGGCCAGCCCCAGCATTTT
TRBD1 | TRBJ1-1 | TRBV27 | . | CASSFSGGSEAFF | TGTGCCAGCAGTTTCTCAGGGGGCTCTGAAGCTTTCTTT
TRBD1 | TRBJ1-2 | TRBV12-3/TRBV12-4 | . | CATNVQGMGGYTF | TGTGCCACCAACGTACAGGGGATGGGTGGCTACACCTTC
. | TRBJ1-4 | TRBV5-6 | . | CASSALGFNNEKLFF | TGTGCCAGCAGCGCCTTGGGGTTCAATAATGAAAAACTGTTTTTT
TRBD1 | TRBJ2-5 | TRBV5-4 | . | CASSLGQGRETQYF | TGTGCCAGCAGCTTGGGACAGGGGAGAGAGACCCAGTACTTC
. | TRBJ2-2 | TRBV6-6 | . | CASSYSREAGELFF | TGTGCCAGCAGTTACTCTAGGGAAGCCGGGGAGCTGTTTTTT
TRBD1 | TRBJ1-1 | TRBV11-2 | once | CASSSGQGLMNTEAFF | TGTGCCAGCAGCTCGGGACAGGGACTTATGAACACTGAAGCTTTCTTT
. | TRBJ1-5 | TRBV4-3 | . | CASSQNQPQHF | TGCGCCAGCAGCCAGAATCAGCCCCAGCATTTT
. | TRBJ2-7 | TRBV20-1 | . | CSVSRGYEQYF | TGCAGTGTTAGTAGAGGCTACGAGCAGTACTTC